Shown below are 30 T cell receptor beta chains from a single sample sequenced in a study of OX40 agonist ivuxolimab in advanced cancers. Measured with immunoSEQ multiplex PCR; TCRdb has only the in-frame clones, and not every one. Found here are roughly 25,000 clones, approximately 91% of them singletons; the top ten hold approximately 23%. The starting material was CD4+ or CD8+ T cells sorted from blood, obtained in a trial of the OX40 agonist ivuxolimab. The receptor source for this set is an adult with an advanced solid tumor such as melanoma, head and neck, liver or kidney cancer.

The CDR3 DNA is TGTGCCAGTAGTCCCCTAGGAGGGACTGGCGCAGATACGCAGTATTTT. This translates into CASSPLGGTGADTQYF. J is TRBJ2-3 and V is TRBV19, with D maybe TRBD2 (6 bases). The V end was cut by 5 bases, the J end by 4 bases, with 19 bases between. Germline loops: CDR1 LNHDA, CDR2 SQIVND (reference sequence). The CDR3 is 16 residues long.

This rearrangement joins TRBV27 to TRBJ2-5; 8 positions match TRBD1. V lost 3 bases, J lost 5 bases, and 5 bases stayed unmatched. The germline gives CDR1 MNHEY, CDR2 SMNVEV (reference sequence). There are 14 residues in the CDR3. CDR3: CASSFGTGGETQYF. In DNA form, the CDR3 reads TGTGCCAGCAGTTTCGGGACAGGAGGGGAGACCCAGTACTTC.

The rearrangement uses TRBV19 and TRBJ1-2; D unclear. Germline CDR1 and CDR2: LNHDA and SQIVND (reference sequence). The V and J ends lost 3 bases and 0 bases respectively, with 11 bases between them. The CDR3 is 15 amino acids. The chain's CDR3 is CASSIGGRANYGYTF. CDR3 bases: TGTGCCAGTAGTATCGGCGGTAGAGCTAACTATGGCTACACCTTC.

This clone is a singleton in its sample. The chain carries TRBV6-1 and TRBJ1-2; possible D gene TRBD1, 5 bases. V lost 5 bases, J lost 2 bases, and 12 bases lay in between. Germline assignment: CDR1 MNHNS and CDR2 SASEGT. This CDR3 has 14 amino acids. This chain's CDR3 is CASSPLGGNYGYTF. CDR3 coding DNA: TGTGCCAGCAGTCCCCTGGGGGGAAACTATGGCTACACCTTC.

This chain joins TRBV5-1 and TRBJ2-7; 10 positions agree with TRBD2. The junction had 6 bases not matched to a gene; V was cut back by 5 bases and J by 4 bases. CDR1 is SGHRS and CDR2 is YFSETQ in the germline V gene. This CDR3 region has 14 residues. CDR3 region: CASRDPSGSYEQYF. The DNA of the CDR3 is TGCGCCAGCAGGGACCCTAGCGGGAGTTACGAGCAGTACTTC.

The V and J genes are TRBV10-3 and TRBJ2-2; D is undetermined. V lost 3 bases to trimming and J lost 2 bases, with 16 bases between them. This CDR3 region has 17 residues. Germline CDR1 and CDR2: ENHRY and SYGVKD. As DNA, the CDR3 is TGTGCCATCAGTGAAGAGGAGCGAGTGGTTAACACCGGGGAGCTGTTTTTT. This sequence encodes CAISEEERVVNTGELFF.

The chain links TRBV28 to TRBJ1-5; the match to TRBD1 covers 7 bases. The CDR3 extends over 13 amino acids. The trim removed 6 bases at V and 4 bases at J, leaving 3 bases unmatched. CDR1 MDHEN and CDR2 SYDVKM come from the germline V gene. The CDR3 reads CASRGQDNQPQHF. CDR3 in DNA: TGTGCCAGCAGAGGACAGGATAATCAGCCCCAGCATTTT.

The chain joins TRBV27 to TRBJ2-3, with D possibly TRBD2 on 7 matching bases. Germline V gene lookup returns CDR1 MNHEY and CDR2 SMNVEV (reference sequence). Trimming took off 1 base at V and 5 bases at J, with 19 bases between the two ends. The CDR3 length is 17 residues. DNA of the CDR3: TGTGCCAGCAGTTTATGGGGCGGAGGGGGAGGGGTAGATACGCAGTATTTT. This gives the protein CASSLWGGGGGVDTQYF.

The chain carries TRBV6-4 and TRBJ1-5; no clear D. The V gene lost 3 bases and the J gene lost 4 bases, with 7 bases spanning the gap. Germline CDR1 is MRHNA and CDR2 is SNTAGT. This CDR3 is 13 amino acids long. The CDR3 DNA reads as TGTGCCAGCAGTGAATGGGCTAATCAGCCCCAGCATTTT. This encodes CASSEWANQPQHF.

For the CDR3, the DNA is TGTGCCAGCAGTTACTCGACGGGGGCAATCTACAATGAGCAGTTCTTC. Protein product: CASSYSTGAIYNEQFF. The J gene is TRBJ2-1, the V gene TRBV6-5; D might be TRBD1 or TRBD2, each matching 6 bases. The CDR3 totals 16 residues. Trimming cost V 0 bases and J 3 bases, with 12 bases left between them. Germline V lookup: CDR1 MNHEY, CDR2 SVGAGI.

The CDR3 nucleotides are TGTGCCAGCAGTGACCCAACAGACAGGCCGCCCGGGAAAGAGACCCAGTACTTC. It encodes CASSDPTDRPPGKETQYF. V and J are TRBV2 and TRBJ2-5; D may be TRBD1 (6 bases). The V end was cut by 3 bases, the J end by 3 bases, with 23 bases between. CDR3 length: 18 residues. CDR1 is SNHLY and CDR2 is FYNNEI in the germline V gene.

The chain is built from TRBV27 and TRBJ2-3; D is possibly TRBD2 (5 bases). CDR1 is MNHEY, CDR2 SMNVEV, per germline (reference sequence). Trimming shortened V by 5 bases and J by 4 bases, and 13 bases separated the two germline ends. This CDR3 is built from 14 residues. CDR3 DNA: TGTGCCAGCAGTCTCAGGACTGGTCCAGATACGCAGTATTTT. Encoded protein: CASSLRTGPDTQYF.

The chain carries TRBV27 and TRBJ2-7; TRBD1 agrees at 9 bases. Germline V gene lookup returns CDR1 MNHEY and CDR2 SMNVEV (reference sequence). This CDR3 is built from 16 residues. V shed 7 bases, J shed 5 bases, and the junction held 15 bases outside the gene matches. The CDR3: CASKLPDGTGHHEQYF. In DNA, the CDR3 is TGTGCCAGCAAGCTTCCAGACGGGACAGGGCACCACGAGCAGTACTTC.

The chain carries TRBV5-6 and TRBJ2-1, with 15 bases fitting TRBD2. The CDR3 is made up of 18 amino acids. Germline V lookup: CDR1 SGHDT, CDR2 YYEEEE. V gave up 2 bases and J gave up 1 base; unmatched junction bases: 4. The CDR3 loop is CASSFGLAGGRSYNEQFF. The CDR3 nucleotides read TGTGCCAGCAGCTTCGGACTAGCGGGGGGGCGGTCCTACAATGAGCAGTTCTTC.

This chain connects TRBV2 to TRBJ2-7, with a weak D call TRBD1 (5 bases). Germline lookup yields CDR1 SNHLY and CDR2 FYNNEI. The CDR3 has 15 amino acids. The germline V and J ends were trimmed by 0 bases and 3 bases, with 12 bases remaining between them. CDR3 bases: TGTGCCAGCAGTGAAGCGCTAGGACATTACTACGAGCAGTACTTC. As protein: CASSEALGHYYEQYF.

Remarks on this clone: The same CDR3 also results from other DNA sequences found in this sample. The V gene is TRBV7-9, the J gene TRBJ1-5, with D tentatively TRBD1 (6 bases). The CDR3 loop spans 14 amino acids. Trimming shortened V by 2 bases and J by 6 bases, and 11 bases separated the two germline ends. Germline assignment: CDR1 SEHNR and CDR2 FQNEAQ (reference sequence). The DNA for the CDR3 is TGTGCCAGCAGCTTAAGCGGGGGCGGTCAGCCCCAGCATTTT. Its protein is CASSLSGGGQPQHF.

The chain joins TRBV4-1 to TRBJ2-1; 8 nucleotides align to TRBD2. CDR1 is MGHRA and CDR2 is YSYEKL in the germline V gene. The CDR3 extends over 15 amino acids. Unmatched junction bases numbered 6, after V lost 4 bases and J lost 4 bases. This CDR3 is CASSLAGGEYNEQFF. The CDR3 nucleotides are TGCGCCAGCAGCCTTGCCGGGGGGGAGTACAATGAGCAGTTCTTC.

This chain connects TRBV7-6 to TRBJ2-2; D possibly matches TRBD1 or TRBD2 (5 bases each). Germline CDR1 and CDR2: SGHVS and FNYEAQ. CDR3 length: 15 amino acids. V was shortened by 2 bases and J by 3 bases, with 10 bases between the two germline ends. This CDR3 reads CASSLSWGHTGELFF. The CDR3 DNA sequence: TGTGCCAGCAGCTTATCCTGGGGACACACCGGGGAGCTGTTTTTT.

This clone was counted a single time. This chain uses TRBV7-3 with TRBJ2-3, with TRBD2 as a possible D gene (6 bases). The length of the CDR3 is 15 residues. Trimming took 2 bases from V and 3 from J, leaving 12 bases between them. Germline V gene lookup returns CDR1 SGHTA and CDR2 FQGTGA. CDR3 in amino acids: CASSLRGGGTDTQYF. In DNA, the CDR3 is TGTGCCAGCAGCTTACGGGGAGGAGGGACAGATACGCAGTATTTT.

The chain carries TRBV6-1 and TRBJ2-2; D is uncertain. The CDR3 is made up of 15 amino acids. Trimming pared 8 bases from V and 0 bases from J, leaving 13 bases between. Germline assignment: CDR1 MNHNS and CDR2 SASEGT. The CDR3 bases are TGTGCCAGCCTCTTACGCGGCCCGAACACCGGGGAGCTGTTTTTT. As protein: CASLLRGPNTGELFF.

The CDR3 sequence is CASSEGTSGDNEQFF. The CDR3 DNA reads TGTGCCAGCAGCGAAGGGACTAGCGGGGACAATGAGCAGTTCTTC. This sequence joins TRBV9 and TRBJ2-1; 13 bases match TRBD2. The length of the CDR3 is 15 residues. In germline, CDR1 is SGDLS, CDR2 YYNGEE. V lost 3 bases to trimming and J lost 5 bases; unmatched junction nucleotides: 2.

This clone was counted once. The V gene is TRBV9, the J gene TRBJ1-2; D perhaps matches TRBD1 (6 bases). Germline V gene sequence: CDR1 SGDLS, CDR2 YYNGEE. Between the trimmed V and J ends, which lost 0 bases and 7 bases, there was a span of 13 bases. The CDR3 totals 14 residues. The CDR3 DNA is TGTGCCAGCAGCGTAGGTGGGGGCGATGGTGGCTACACCTTC. Protein sequence: CASSVGGGDGGYTF. Full variable domain (remainder filled in from reference TRBV9 and TRBJ1-2): DSGVTQTPKHLITATGQRVTLRCSPRSGDLSVYWYQQSLDQGLQFLIQYYNGEERAKGNILERFSAQQFPDLHSELNLSSLELGDSALYFCASSVGGGDGGYTFGSGTRLTVV.

The chain couples TRBV14 to TRBJ2-5; TRBD2 might be the D (6 bases). There are 16 residues in the CDR3. Germline CDR1 is SGHDN and CDR2 is FVKESK. V lost 2 bases and J lost 1, with 14 bases in between. The DNA for the CDR3 is TGTGCCAGCAGCCAATGGGACTGGGTGATCCAAGAGACCCAGTACTTC. Its translation: CASSQWDWVIQETQYF.

The genes are TRBV7-6 and TRBJ1-1; 10 bases line up with TRBD1. Unmatched junction bases numbered 7, after V lost 5 bases and J lost 1 base. The CDR3 runs to 16 residues. Per germline, CDR1 SGHVS and CDR2 FNYEAQ. The chain's CDR3 is CASSRPGTGANTEAFF. The CDR3 coding sequence is TGTGCCAGCAGCCGTCCCGGGACAGGGGCGAACACTGAAGCTTTCTTT.

The chain links TRBV7-6 to TRBJ2-1; D possibly corresponds to TRBD2 (7 bases). The ends were cut back, 1 base at V and 6 bases at J, with 10 bases in the middle. The CDR3 spans 14 residues. Germline V gives CDR1 SGHVS, CDR2 FNYEAQ. Here the CDR3 reads CASSLEGGLNEQFF. CDR3 sequence (DNA): TGTGCCAGCAGCTTAGAGGGGGGGCTCAATGAGCAGTTCTTC.

The chain carries TRBV19 and TRBJ2-2; D remains ambiguous. This CDR3 comprises 13 residues. Germline assignment: CDR1 LNHDA and CDR2 SQIVND (reference sequence). V lost 2 bases, J lost 3 bases, and 4 bases lay in between. CDR3 in amino acids: CASSILYTGELFF. The CDR3 bases are TGTGCCAGTAGTATACTGTACACCGGGGAGCTGTTTTTT.

This chain uses TRBV9 with TRBJ1-1, with D uncertain. Looked up from germline, CDR1 is SGDLS and CDR2 is YYNGEE. V gave up 7 bases and J gave up 1 base, with 17 bases separating them. This CDR3 spans 15 amino acids. The CDR3 coding sequence is TGTGCCAGCGAGGCCCGGGTAATCGAGAACACTGAAGCTTTCTTT. This gives the protein CASEARVIENTEAFF. Variable domain in full (rest from reference TRBV9 and TRBJ1-1): DSGVTQTPKHLITATGQRVTLRCSPRSGDLSVYWYQQSLDQGLQFLIQYYNGEERAKGNILERFSAQQFPDLHSELNLSSLELGDSALYFCASEARVIENTEAFFGQGTRLTVV.

This clone was recorded once. The V and J genes are TRBV28 and TRBJ1-3; D unclear. There are 17 residues in the CDR3. V lost 6 bases, J lost 0 bases, and 18 bases lay in between. Germline CDR1 and CDR2: MDHEN and SYDVKM. The CDR3 loop reads CASSPPGRESSGNTIYF. The CDR3 DNA follows: TGTGCCAGCAGCCCCCCGGGGAGGGAGTCCTCTGGAAACACCATATATTTT.

The chain employs TRBV7-9 and TRBJ2-6; D is perhaps TRBD1 (6 bases). This CDR3 comprises 18 residues. V lost 3 bases and J lost 1, with 16 bases in between. Germline V gives CDR1 SEHNR, CDR2 FQNEAQ (reference sequence). The CDR3 sequence is CASSFLGGLGSGANVLTF. Here the CDR3 DNA reads TGTGCCAGCAGCTTTCTTGGGGGCTTGGGATCTGGGGCCAACGTCCTGACTTTC.

This clone was recorded once. The chain carries TRBV30 and TRBJ2-1; 8 bases line up with TRBD2. With V trimmed by 2 bases and J by 8 bases, 11 bases remained unmatched. The length of the CDR3 is 15 residues. The germline gives CDR1 GTSNPN, CDR2 SVGIG (reference sequence). CDR3 amino acids: CAWSTLGGVVDEQFF. CDR3 coding DNA: TGTGCCTGGAGTACTCTCGGGGGGGTAGTAGATGAGCAGTTCTTC. Full variable domain (rest looked up from reference TRBV30 and TRBJ2-1): SQTIHQWPATLVQPVGSPLSLECTVEGTSNPNLYWYRQAAGRGLQLLFYSVGIGQISSEVPQNLSASRPQDRQFILSSKKLLLSDSGFYLCAWSTLGGVVDEQFFGPGTRLTVL.